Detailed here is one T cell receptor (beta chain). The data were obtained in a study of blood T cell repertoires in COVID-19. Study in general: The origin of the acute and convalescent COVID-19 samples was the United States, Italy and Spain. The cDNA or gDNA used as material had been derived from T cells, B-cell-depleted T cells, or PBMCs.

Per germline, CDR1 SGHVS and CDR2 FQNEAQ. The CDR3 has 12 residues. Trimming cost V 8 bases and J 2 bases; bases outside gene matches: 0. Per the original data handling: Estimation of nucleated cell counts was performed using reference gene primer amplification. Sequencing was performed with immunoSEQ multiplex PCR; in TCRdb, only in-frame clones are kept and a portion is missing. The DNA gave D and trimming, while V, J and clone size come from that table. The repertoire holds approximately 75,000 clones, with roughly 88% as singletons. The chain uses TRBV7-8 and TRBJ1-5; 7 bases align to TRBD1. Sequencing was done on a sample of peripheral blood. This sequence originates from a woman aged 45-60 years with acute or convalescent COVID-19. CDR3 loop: CASGTGNQPQHF. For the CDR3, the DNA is TGTGCCAGCGGGACAGGCAATCAGCCCCAGCATTTT.